This T cell receptor (beta chain) was captured in a study of blood T cell repertoires in COVID-19 (dated by TCRdb to between 2020 and 2021). Context from the whole study: Collaborator samples came from the United States, Italy and Spain and covered acute and convalescent phases of COVID-19. Deeply sampled blood TCRbeta repertoires from subjects exposed to, actively infected with, or recovered from COVID-19 were included in the dataset. HLA class I and class II types, where available, came from metadata supplied by the sample provider rather than from assay-based typing. A freely available public database, intended as a resource for researchers studying the immune response to SARS-CoV-2, is where the repertoires were released. Samples were obtained from the ongoing ImmuneRACE study (first 160 participants) and from some 1,200 subjects provided by 6 global collaborators. The prospective study material was composed of cDNA or gDNA derived from T cells, B-cell-depleted T cells, or PBMCs. A de-identified subject ID, COVID-19 status, age in years and sex were almost always included in the sample metadata. What the study reported, not specific to this receptor: The quantity of clinical and demographic metadata differed by source and by participant and was supplied without curation.

One collaborating source in Seattle enrolled patients during active infection and followed them longitudinally through the course of disease. Each collaborating institution followed its own protocols to collect whole blood in K2EDTA tubes. Collaborator samples were shipped for TCRbeta analysis as frozen whole blood, isolated PBMCs, or DNA extracted from either sample type. Comment on this clone: The antigen it recognizes is unknown. Base-call qualities are not available, and no considerably larger clone is one nucleotide away.

Cut back by 2 bases and 5 bases, the V and J ends lie 6 bases apart. CDR3 length: 12 amino acids, cysteine to phenylalanine. The retained sequence is limited to the CDR3, 36 bases, with the frame set at the first base. The germline V gene (reference sequence) gives CDR1 as SEHNR and CDR2 as FQNEAQ. The immunoSEQ Assay, a bias-controlled multiplex PCR, was used to amplify TCRbeta CDR3 regions from genomic DNA. The published analysis was carried out like this. Within the assay, amplification of reference gene primers was used to estimate how many nucleated cells each sample contained. Sequence reads were collapsed and filtered to measure the absolute abundance of every unique TCRbeta CDR3 rearrangement. For each sample, productive Simpson clonality was calculated by taking the square root of Simpson's diversity index across productive rearrangements. The table was pulled from immuneACCESS by TCRdb, which kept in-frame rearrangements only. Such tables lose some clones; where checked, under half of the loss comes from unresolved V genes, and the rest has no known cause. The V and J calls and clone size were taken over from that table, and D and trimming were inferred from the DNA. For this sample the table gives 150,000 to 200,000 clones, of which approximately 87% were detected only once. Jointly, the top ten make up around 13% of the sample.

The receptor comes from a woman between 65 and 79 years old with COVID-19, enrolled during active disease. Rearrangement joined TRBV7-9 to TRBJ1-2; no D gene can be assigned with confidence. The source material was peripheral blood. The CDR3 corresponds to CASSLLEYGYTF. The base sequence is TGTGCCAGCAGCTTACTCGAGTATGGCTACACCTTC.